Sequencing of this T cell receptor beta chain was carried out in a study of OX40 agonist ivuxolimab in advanced cancers. Notes on the research overall: Ivuxolimab was an agonistic, fully human IgG2 monoclonal antibody directed against OX40 (CD134), a costimulatory receptor. Intravenous ivuxolimab was administered to patients every 2 weeks at six dose levels: 0.01, 0.1, 0.3, 1.5, 3 and 10 mg/kg. Of the roughly 52 patients in dose escalation, about 20 had hepatocellular carcinoma, some 15 had melanoma, 9 had renal cell carcinoma and 9 had head and neck cancer. The dose-escalation cohort was over 70% male with a mean age of 60 years, ranging from roughly 20 to 85. Patients were allowed to have had prior anti-PD-1, anti-PD-L1 or anti-CTLA-4 therapy, and around 43% of the dose-escalation patients had been treated with checkpoint inhibitors. Three dose-escalation patients achieved partial responses, one with hepatocellular carcinoma and two with cutaneous melanoma. Peripheral TCRbeta sequencing aimed to test whether ivuxolimab altered TCR sequence diversity and caused clonal T-cell expansion. The paper reports the monotherapy dose-escalation portion (N of about 47 patients) of the phase I ivuxolimab trial. What the research found in general, with its limitations: Low levels of normalized T-cell clonal expansion were also shown by some nonresponding patients. At doses of 0.1 to 3.0 mg/kg, clonal expansion of both CD4+ and CD8+ T cells in blood was seen between baseline and week 6. Antigen specificity was not determined for the clonally expanded peripheral T cells. After ivuxolimab, more expanded clones were found on average in CD8+ T cells than in CD4+ T cells. In the 0.1-3.0 mg/kg groups, partial responders had among the lowest normalized peripheral clonal expansion, particularly in CD8+ T cells.

The germline V and J ends show losses of 6 bases and 4 bases respectively, and no gene match explains 12 bases of the junction. The CDR3 contains 16 residues, cysteine and phenylalanine counted. CDR3 DNA is the only sequence kept; it has 48 bases, read in frame from the first base. According to the germline V gene, CDR1 reads MDHEN and CDR2 reads SYDVKM. Genomic DNA was isolated from the sorted cells so that the TCRbeta CDR3 region could be sequenced. TCRbeta CDR3 regions were sequenced using the immunoSEQ Assay. The table was pulled from immuneACCESS by TCRdb, which kept in-frame rearrangements only. Such tables lose some clones; where checked, under half of the loss comes from unresolved V genes, and the rest has no known cause. The sample includes tens of thousands of clones, with more than 75% observed a single time. The top ten clonotypes cover approximately 35% of the sample. Patients with autoimmune disease history or receiving systemic immunosuppression were excluded from the trial. In every dose cohort, peripheral blood was drawn for TCR sequencing at baseline, cycle 4 day 1, and cycle 7 day 1. Samples came from an open-label, multicenter, first-in-human phase I dose-escalation trial of ivuxolimab. Adults with locally advanced or metastatic melanoma, renal cell, hepatocellular, or head and neck squamous cell carcinoma were enrolled in the trial. Before TCR sequencing, CD4+ T cells and CD8+ T cells were sorted from peripheral blood as separate populations.

This clone is a singleton in its sample. Its antigen is still unknown. Base qualities are missing; no much larger clone stands one base away. This receptor was obtained from an adult with an advanced solid tumor such as melanoma, head and neck, liver or kidney cancer. The sample here was CD4+ or CD8+ T cells sorted from blood, taken in a trial of the OX40 agonist ivuxolimab. Recombination joined TRBV28 with TRBJ2-1, and TRBD1 aligns with 7 junction nucleotides. The CDR3 protein: CASSLVLQGKYNEQFF. The DNA sequence is TGTGCCAGCAGCTTAGTCCTACAGGGGAAGTACAATGAGCAGTTCTTC.